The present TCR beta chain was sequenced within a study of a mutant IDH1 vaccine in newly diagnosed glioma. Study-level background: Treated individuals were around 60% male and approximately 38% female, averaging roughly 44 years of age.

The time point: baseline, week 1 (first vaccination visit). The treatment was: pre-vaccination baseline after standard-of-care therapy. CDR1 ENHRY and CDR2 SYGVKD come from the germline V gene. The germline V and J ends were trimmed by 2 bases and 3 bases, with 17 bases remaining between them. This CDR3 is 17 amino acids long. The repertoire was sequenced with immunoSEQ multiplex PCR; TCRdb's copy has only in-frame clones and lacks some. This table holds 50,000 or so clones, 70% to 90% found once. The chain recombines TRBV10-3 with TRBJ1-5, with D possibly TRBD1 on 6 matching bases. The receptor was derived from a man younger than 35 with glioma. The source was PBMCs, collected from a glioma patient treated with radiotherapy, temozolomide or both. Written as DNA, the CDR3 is TGTGCCATCAGTGAGACTAAATCGGGGGGGCTCAATCAGCCCCAGCATTTT. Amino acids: CAISETKSGGLNQPQHF.